These T cell receptor beta chains were read from a single sample in a study of OX40 agonist ivuxolimab in advanced cancers. The repertoire was sequenced with immunoSEQ multiplex PCR; TCRdb's copy has only in-frame clones and lacks some. The sample holds 85,000 to 130,000 clones; over 75% are singletons and the top ten take approximately 0.52%. The specimen was CD4+ or CD8+ T cells sorted from blood, collected in a trial of the OX40 agonist ivuxolimab. These receptors were obtained from an adult with an advanced solid tumor such as melanoma, head and neck, liver or kidney cancer. The CDR3 runs from the conserved cysteine through the conserved F or W. Fields, in order: V gene, D gene, clone size, J gene, CDR3 protein, CDR3 DNA. A D gene is named only where the DNA matches it firmly. A clone size is listed for some rows: how often the clone was seen (once, few, many), or a class if it is expanded.

TRBV4-3	NA	few	TRBJ2-3	CASSQESTPRPTDTQYF	TGCGCCAGCAGCCAAGAATCAACACCGCGACCCACAGATACGCAGTATTTT
TRBV28	NA	once	TRBJ1-4	CASSLWALNEKLFF	TGTGCCAGCAGTTTATGGGCCCTGAATGAAAAACTGTTTTTT
TRBV5-1	TRBD1	NA	TRBJ1-1	CASSVGQGETEAFF	TGCGCCAGCAGCGTCGGACAGGGGGAGACTGAAGCTTTCTTT
TRBV4-3	NA	NA	TRBJ1-4	CASSGGSISNEKLFF	TGCGCCAGCAGCGGAGGCTCGATCAGTAATGAAAAACTGTTTTTT
TRBV7-9	NA	NA	TRBJ1-6	CASSLQAYNSPLHF	TGTGCCAGCAGCTTACAGGCCTATAATTCACCCCTCCACTTT
TRBV27	NA	once	TRBJ1-5	CASTDPVNQPQHF	TGTGCCAGCACCGACCCGGTAAATCAGCCCCAGCATTTT
TRBV27	TRBD2	NA	TRBJ2-1	CASSLSGGYNEQFF	TGTGCCAGCAGTTTAAGCGGGGGGTACAATGAGCAGTTCTTC
TRBV7-2	NA	NA	TRBJ2-3	CASSLMRGAGGTDTQYF	TGTGCCAGCAGCTTAATGAGGGGGGCCGGGGGCACAGATACGCAGTATTTT
TRBV28	NA	NA	TRBJ1-2	CASSPGLRYYGYTF	TGTGCCAGCAGTCCCGGACTCAGATACTATGGCTACACCTTC
TRBV19	TRBD1	NA	TRBJ2-5	CASSGTGEETQYF	TGTGCCAGTAGTGGAACAGGGGAAGAGACCCAGTACTTC
TRBV14	TRBD1	few	TRBJ1-1	CASSPGTVNTEAFF	TGTGCCAGCAGCCCCGGGACAGTCAACACTGAAGCTTTCTTT
TRBV9	NA	NA	TRBJ2-2	CASSVAGGAGTGELFF	TGTGCCAGCAGCGTAGCTGGGGGGGCGGGTACCGGGGAGCTGTTTTTT
TRBV19	TRBD2	NA	TRBJ2-3	CASSIVSGLAGGGGDTQYF	TGTGCCAGTAGTATAGTGTCTGGACTAGCGGGGGGCGGAGGAGATACGCAGTATTTT
TRBV7-2	NA	once	TRBJ2-3	CASSLFGPSTDTQYF	TGTGCCAGCAGCTTATTCGGACCGAGCACAGATACGCAGTATTTT
TRBV5-1	TRBD2	once	TRBJ2-3	CASIRGEGTDTQYF	TGCGCCAGCATTCGAGGGGAGGGGACAGATACGCAGTATTTT
TRBV11-3	NA	NA	TRBJ2-1	CASSFEASSYNEQFF	TGTGCCAGCAGCTTCGAAGCAAGCTCCTACAATGAGCAGTTCTTC
TRBV6-5	TRBD2	NA	TRBJ2-1	CASGEGSLYNEQFF	TGTGCCAGTGGGGAGGGCTCGCTCTACAATGAGCAGTTCTTC
TRBV5-6	NA	once	TRBJ2-7	CASSVGGRSYEQYF	TGTGCCAGCAGCGTCGGGGGGCGCTCCTACGAGCAGTACTTC
TRBV7-2	NA	NA	TRBJ2-3	CASSRGYGGSTDTQYF	TGTGCCAGCAGCAGAGGTTACGGCGGGAGCACAGATACGCAGTATTTT
TRBV6-4	NA	NA	TRBJ2-1	CASSAEGGYNEQFF	TGTGCCAGCAGTGCGGAGGGGGGATACAATGAGCAGTTCTTC
TRBV7-2	NA	NA	TRBJ2-7	CASSSGPGHTYEQYF	TGTGCCAGCAGCTCAGGGCCGGGCCATACCTACGAGCAGTACTTC
TRBV18	NA	once	TRBJ2-1	CASSLRTAVYNEQFF	TGTGCCAGCTCCCTACGGACAGCGGTTTACAATGAGCAGTTCTTC
TRBV4-3	NA	NA	TRBJ1-2	CASSQDGGRGSYGYTF	TGCGCCAGCAGCCAAGATGGGGGCAGAGGCAGCTATGGCTACACCTTC
TRBV6-5	NA	NA	TRBJ2-1	CASRIPRRGFNEQFF	TGTGCCAGCAGGATCCCCCGTAGGGGTTTCAATGAGCAGTTCTTC
TRBV5-4	NA	NA	TRBJ2-7	CASSLPGMSSEQYF	TGTGCCAGCAGCTTGCCAGGGATGTCTTCCGAGCAGTACTTC
TRBV2	NA	NA	TRBJ2-2	CASSALANTGELFF	TGTGCCAGCAGTGCATTAGCGAACACCGGGGAGCTGTTTTTT
TRBV7-9	NA	NA	TRBJ2-5	CASLATGQETQYF	TGTGCCAGCCTAGCGACAGGGCAGGAGACCCAGTACTTC
TRBV4-2	NA	NA	TRBJ1-1	CASSQDLPQNTEAFF	TGTGCCAGCAGCCAAGATTTACCACAGAACACTGAAGCTTTCTTT
TRBV5-1	NA	NA	TRBJ2-2	CASSLPNPGDHGELFF	TGCGCCAGCAGCTTGCCCAACCCAGGGGATCACGGGGAGCTGTTTTTT
TRBV7-2	NA	few	TRBJ1-3	CASSPRRGTGNTIYF	TGTGCCAGCAGCCCGCGTCGGGGGACTGGAAACACCATATATTTT
TRBV30	NA	NA	TRBJ1-1	CAWSLGGWGAFF	TGTGCCTGGAGTTTGGGGGGCTGGGGAGCTTTCTTT
TRBV18	NA	NA	TRBJ1-4	CASSPRRGSAATNEKLFF	TGTGCCAGCTCACCACGGAGGGGGTCGGCAGCAACTAATGAAAAACTGTTTTTT
TRBV19	TRBD1	NA	TRBJ1-4	CASSDYGTGSEKLFF	TGTGCCAGTAGTGACTACGGGACAGGGAGCGAAAAACTGTTTTTT
TRBV10-1	NA	few	TRBJ1-3	CASSEGTRGNTIYF	TGCGCCAGCAGTGAAGGGACCAGAGGAAACACCATATATTTT
TRBV6-5	NA	NA	TRBJ1-2	CASSGGVNYGYTF	TGTGCCAGTTCCGGGGGGGTCAACTATGGCTACACCTTC
TRBV28	NA	NA	TRBJ2-7	CASSPNPIPYEQYF	TGTGCCAGCAGTCCCAATCCCATCCCCTACGAGCAGTACTTC
TRBV4-3	NA	NA	TRBJ2-7	CASSQVWGGQGASYEQYF	TGCGCCAGCAGCCAAGTATGGGGAGGGCAGGGGGCTTCCTACGAGCAGTACTTC
TRBV10-3	TRBD1	NA	TRBJ1-2	CAIRDDRGGRENYGYTF	TGTGCCATCAGGGATGACAGGGGCGGGAGAGAAAACTATGGCTACACCTTC
TRBV27	TRBD1	NA	TRBJ2-5	CASSLGQGARETQYF	TGTGCCAGCAGTTTGGGACAGGGGGCGAGGGAGACCCAGTACTTC
TRBV28	TRBD2	once	TRBJ2-1	CASSFGGAGEQFF	TGTGCCAGCAGTTTCGGGGGGGCGGGAGAGCAGTTCTTC
TRBV18	NA	NA	TRBJ2-3	CASSPTPESGTQYF	TGTGCCAGCTCACCAACCCCGGAGAGCGGCACGCAGTATTTT
TRBV5-4	NA	NA	TRBJ1-5	CASSRDRDEPQHF	TGTGCCAGCAGCCGGGACCGTGACGAGCCCCAGCATTTT
TRBV5-4	NA	NA	TRBJ2-1	CASSLEPHVEQFF	TGTGCCAGCAGCTTGGAACCCCACGTGGAGCAGTTCTTC
TRBV5-4	NA	NA	TRBJ2-2	CASGNANTGELFF	TGTGCCAGCGGAAACGCAAACACCGGGGAGCTGTTTTTT
TRBV9	TRBD1	NA	TRBJ2-2	CASSPGQGANTGELFF	TGTGCCAGCAGCCCCGGACAGGGAGCGAACACCGGGGAGCTGTTTTTT
TRBV5-6	TRBD1	NA	TRBJ1-5	CASSHRGAKQPQHF	TGTGCCAGCAGCCACAGGGGGGCGAAACAGCCCCAGCATTTT
TRBV11-2	TRBD1	NA	TRBJ1-1	CATRTGGGTEAFF	TGTGCCACCAGGACAGGGGGAGGGACTGAAGCTTTCTTT